The 3 T cell receptor beta chains presented below share a single source sample, sequenced in a study of T cell clonotyping in hematopoietic cell transplantation (dated by TCRdb to the early 2020s). Sample time point, as interpreted from the label and publication: 100 days after allo-HCT. Libraries were made using the immunoSEQ multiplex PCR assay. TCRdb holds this immuneACCESS table with in-frame rearrangements only. Some clones are missing; in checked studies, unresolved V genes explain under half, and the rest has no known cause. This sample holds about 4,600 clones; about 96% were observed only once. The ten largest clones represent 2.5% to 3% of the sample. The sequencing used PBMCs, collected 100 days after allogeneic stem cell transplant. These receptors came from a male patient between 40 and 49 years old who had an allogeneic stem cell transplant from a related donor, so the T cells may come from the graft donor. Some clones in this sample may be carry-over from other donors' samples.

The V call is TRBV6-1, the J call TRBJ1-3; no definite D call. V gave up 7 bases and J gave up 5 bases, with 9 bases separating them. The CDR3 consists of 12 residues. CDR1 is MNHNS and CDR2 is SASEGT in the germline V gene. CDR3 nucleotides: TGTGCCAGCAAAATTGGTAGAAACACCATATATTTT. It codes for CASKIGRNTIYF.

The chain has TRBV7-6 and TRBJ1-4; TRBD1 is a possible D gene (5 bases). The CDR3 has 15 residues. CDR1 is SGHVS and CDR2 is FNYEAQ in the germline V gene. Trimming shortened V by 5 bases and J by 6 bases, and 16 bases separated the two germline ends. The CDR3 is CASSSRDVGDEKLFF. CDR3 coding DNA: TGTGCCAGCAGCAGTAGGGACGTGGGCGATGAAAAACTGTTTTTT. Combining the CDR3 with reference TRBV7-6 and TRBJ1-4 gives the whole variable domain GAGVSQSPRYKVTKRGQDVALRCDPISGHVSLYWYRQALGQGPEFLTYFNYEAQQDKSGLPNDRFSAERPEGSISTLTIQRTEQRDSAMYRCASSSRDVGDEKLFFGSGTQLSVL.

CDR3 loop: CASSYSAGGHHTEAFF. The CDR3 nucleotides read TGTGCCAGCAGTTACTCGGCAGGGGGTCATCACACTGAAGCTTTCTTT. V and J are TRBV6-5 and TRBJ1-1; 7 bases are a match to TRBD1. This CDR3 is 16 amino acids long. With V trimmed by 0 bases and J by 3 bases, 7 bases remained unmatched. Germline V gives CDR1 MNHEY, CDR2 SVGAGI.